This entry is about one T cell receptor beta chain. The record originates from a study of blood T cell repertoires in COVID-19. Study background: Researchers got acute and convalescent COVID-19 samples from the United States, Italy and Spain.

V gave up 1 base and J gave up 6 bases, with 10 bases separating them. In germline, CDR1 is GTSNPN, CDR2 SVGIG (reference sequence). The CDR3 runs to 14 residues. Authors' methods: Estimates of nucleated cell counts were drawn from the amplification of reference gene primers. Assay used: immunoSEQ multiplex PCR; TCRdb lists only in-frame clones, some missing. The DNA gave D and trimming, while V, J and clone size come from that table. The table includes some 180,000 clones, 76% detected once. V is TRBV30 and J is TRBJ1-6, with TRBD1 as a possible D gene (6 bases). Sequenced material: peripheral blood. The source of this sequence is a woman between 50 and 59 years old with active or convalescent COVID-19. The CDR3, as DNA: TGTGCCTGGAGTGCACAGGGTTTTAATTCACCCCTCCACTTT. It encodes CAWSAQGFNSPLHF.